This T cell receptor beta chain was recorded in a study of early T cells in non-severe SARS-CoV-2 infection. There are 16 residues in the CDR3. The V gene's germline CDR1 is MNHEY and CDR2 SVGAGI. After removal of 1 base from V and 3 bases from J, the junction contained 4 bases not matched to a gene. Each CDR3 protein is one row after TCRdb ran MiXCR on the 5' RACE reads. In the table there are 100,000 to 150,000 distinct CDR3 sequences, approximately 15% of which are singletons. This clonotype has more than one count but fewer than ten. This chain joins TRBV6-5 and TRBJ2-3; 10 bases agree with TRBD2. The source of this sequence is an adult who was a healthcare worker with PCR-confirmed SARS-CoV-2 infection or an uninfected control (not recorded which). Specimen: whole blood. CDR3 residues: CASSYFSGGYTDTQYF. In DNA, the CDR3 is TGTGCCAGCAGTTACTTTAGCGGGGGGTATACAGATACGCAGTATTTT.